This passage covers 28 T cell receptor beta chains from one sample sequenced in a study of T cells after yellow fever vaccination. TCRdb independently ran MiXCR on the 5' RACE reads; one entry per CDR3 protein. The sample records 100,000 to 150,000 distinct CDR3 sequences, 13% to 15% being singletons. Here the sequenced sample was CD8+ T cells sorted from PBMCs, taken 5 days after the yellow fever booster vaccination. Receptors originate from a man younger than 35 who received the YFV17D yellow fever vaccine.

V is TRBV7-9 and J is TRBJ2-3; no reliable D call. Germline lookup yields CDR1 SEHNR and CDR2 FQNEAQ (reference sequence). The CDR3 length is 14 residues. Trimming took off 9 bases at V and 5 bases at J, with 18 bases between the two ends. The CDR3 nucleotides read TGTGCCAGTCTCACGGACCTAGAGAGAGATACGCAGTATTTT. It encodes CASLTDLERDTQYF.

This clonotype was detected a few times. The rearrangement joins TRBV12-3 or TRBV12-4 to TRBJ2-7, with TRBD2 matching over 7 bases. The ends lost 3 bases at V and 2 bases at J; junction bases unmatched: 4. CDR3 length: 14 amino acids. CDR3 DNA sequence: TGTGCCAGCAGTTTGTACGGGGGGACCTACGAGCAGTACGTC. This sequence encodes CASSLYGGTYEQYV.

V usage is TRBV20-1 and J usage is TRBJ2-5, with 13 bases identical to TRBD2. The length of the CDR3 is 16 residues. CDR1 is DFQATT, CDR2 SNEGSKA, per germline (reference sequence). Germline trimming cut 6 bases from V and 2 bases from J; bases unmatched to any gene: 9. The chain's CDR3 is CSAYSLAGGLQETQYF. The CDR3 DNA reads TGCAGTGCCTACTCACTAGCGGGGGGGCTTCAAGAGACCCAGTACTTC.

The rearrangement joins TRBV4-3 to TRBJ2-3; 10 bases match TRBD2. Germline assignment: CDR1 LGHNA and CDR2 YSLEER. With V trimmed by 1 base and J by 4 bases, 11 bases remained unmatched. The CDR3 is 18 residues long. This chain's CDR3 is CASSQGLAGVNYPDTQYF. The CDR3 DNA follows: TGCGCCAGCAGCCAAGGGCTAGCGGGGGTTAATTACCCAGATACGCAGTATTTT.

V is TRBV7-6 and J is TRBJ2-3; 12 bases are a match to TRBD1. In germline, CDR1 is SGHVS, CDR2 FNYEAQ. This CDR3 is built from 15 residues. Germline trimming cut 5 bases from V and 4 bases from J; bases unmatched to any gene: 4. CDR3: CASSMGQGAADTQYF. The CDR3 DNA follows: TGTGCCAGCAGCATGGGACAGGGGGCGGCAGATACGCAGTATTTT.

The table lists this clonotype with a few counts. The gene calls are TRBV4-2 and TRBJ1-1, with no clear D. This CDR3 comprises 11 residues. CDR1 is LGHNA, CDR2 YNFKEQ, per germline. V lost 10 bases to trimming and J lost 1 base, with 7 bases between them. CDR3 amino acids: CAMQTNTEAFF. The CDR3 bases are TGTGCCATGCAGACGAACACTGAAGCTTTCTTT.

V usage is TRBV20-1 and J usage is TRBJ1-1; possibly TRBD1 for D (5 bases). CDR3 size: 13 residues. Germline values: CDR1 DFQATT, CDR2 SNEGSKA (reference sequence). V was clipped by 6 bases and J by 5 bases, with 16 bases between them. Here the CDR3 reads CSARDLRGTEAFF. The DNA for the CDR3 is TGCAGTGCACGGGACCTCCGGGGAACTGAAGCTTTCTTT.

This clonotype was recorded at least ten times. The chain joins TRBV20-1 to TRBJ2-1, with 8 bases that match TRBD2. CDR1 and CDR2 (germline): DFQATT, SNEGSKA (reference sequence). The ends lost 6 bases at V and 2 bases at J; junction bases unmatched: 9. The CDR3 is 15 residues long. The CDR3 DNA follows: TGCAGTGCCCGAGACGGGGGGGGTCCCTACAATGAGCAGTTCTTC. This encodes CSARDGGGPYNEQFF.

A note on this clonotype: A junction end diverges from the germline sequence, so it may reflect a read error. V usage is TRBV5-1 and J usage is TRBJ2-1; either TRBD1 or TRBD2 may fit D (5 bases each). CDR1 is SGHRS and CDR2 is YFSETQ in the germline V gene. This CDR3 comprises 14 residues. CDR3 region: CASRGDASCNEQFF. The CDR3 DNA reads as TGCGCCAGCAGGGGGGACGCATCCTGCAATGAGCAGTTCTTC.

This clonotype was picked up a small number of times. The V gene is TRBV25-1, the J gene TRBJ1-4, with D perhaps TRBD1 (5 bases). Germline-derived CDR1 and CDR2 are MGHDK and SYGVNS. The V gene lost 1 base and the J gene lost 0 bases, with 12 bases spanning the gap. There are 17 residues in the CDR3. This CDR3 reads CASSESGGGATNEKLFF. The CDR3, as DNA: TGTGCCAGCAGTGAATCAGGTGGGGGTGCAACTAATGAAAAACTGTTTTTT. The full variable domain, rest sourced from reference TRBV25-1 and TRBJ1-4, is EADIYQTPRYLVIGTGKKITLECSQTMGHDKMYWYQQDPGMELHLIHYSYGVNSTEKGDLSSESTVSRIRTEHFPLTLESARPSHTSQYLCASSESGGGATNEKLFFGSGTQLSVL.

This chain uses TRBV6-5 with TRBJ2-5, with 8 nucleotides matching TRBD2. V was clipped by 5 bases and J by 5 bases; unmatched bases: 7. The V gene's germline CDR1 is MNHEY and CDR2 SVGAGI. The CDR3 runs to 14 residues. CDR3 coding DNA: TGTGCCAGCAGTCGCGGGACTAGGACGGAGACCCAGTACTTC. Protein sequence: CASSRGTRTETQYF.

V gene TRBV6-5 combines with J gene TRBJ1-2, with 9 bases aligning to TRBD1. The CDR3 is 13 amino acids. Trimming cost V 5 bases and J 8 bases; bases outside gene matches: 6. The V gene's germline CDR1 is MNHEY and CDR2 SVGAGI. DNA of the CDR3: TGTGCCAGCAGTCAGACAGGGGGGCGCGGCTACACCTTC. It yields the protein CASSQTGGRGYTF.

The sample holds a few counts of this clonotype. The chain uses TRBV4-2 and TRBJ1-2, with a tentative D call TRBD1 (6 bases). This CDR3 region has 14 residues. Germline-derived CDR1 and CDR2 are LGHNA and YNFKEQ. With 4 bases removed from V and 4 bases from J, the gap between germline ends came to 13 bases. The CDR3 sequence is CASSLGQTAYGYTF. The CDR3 nucleotides are TGTGCCAGCAGCCTTGGACAGACCGCCTATGGCTACACCTTC.

This chain's CDR3 is CASSRDRGDHQPQHF. As DNA, the CDR3 is TGTGCCAGCAGCCGAGACAGGGGAGACCATCAGCCCCAGCATTTT. The V gene is TRBV28, the J gene TRBJ1-5; 8 bases are shared with TRBD1. The CDR3 contains 15 residues. V dropped 6 bases and J dropped 5; count of bases not matched to a gene: 9. Looked up from germline, CDR1 is MDHEN and CDR2 is SYDVKM.

This clonotype has only a few counts. The chain joins TRBV6-4 to TRBJ2-1; D might be TRBD1 or TRBD2, each matching 6 bases. Trimming cost V 3 bases and J 2 bases, with 11 bases left between them. The germline V gene encodes CDR1 MRHNA and CDR2 SNTAGT. CDR3 size: 15 residues. CDR3 sequence reads: CASSEEGGPYNEQFF. The CDR3 nucleotides are TGTGCCAGCAGTGAAGAGGGGGGCCCCTACAATGAGCAGTTCTTC.

The chain employs TRBV5-1 and TRBJ2-2, with 7 bases lining up with TRBD1. With V trimmed by 4 bases and J by 5 bases, 5 bases remained unmatched. The CDR3 contains 14 residues. Per the germline V gene, CDR1 is SGHRS and CDR2 is YFSETQ. Here the CDR3 DNA reads TGCGCCAGCAGCCCAGGGGGTCGTACCGGGGAGCTGTTTTTT. This codes for CASSPGGRTGELFF. The variable domain in full, with the rest retrieved from reference TRBV5-1 and TRBJ2-2, is KAGVTQTPRYLIKTRGQQVTLSCSPISGHRSVSWYQQTPGQGLQFLFEYFSETQRNKGNFPGRFSGRQFSNSRSEMNVSTLELGDSALYLCASSPGGRTGELFFGEGSRLTVL.

This clonotype was found many times. V usage is TRBV4-1 and J usage is TRBJ2-1, with TRBD2 matching 12 bases. Germline CDR1 is MGHRA and CDR2 is YSYEKL. The CDR3 is made up of 16 amino acids. With 6 bases clipped from V and 10 bases from J, the junction kept 13 bases outside the gene matches. CDR3 amino acids: CASRPLTSGGIKEQFF. The CDR3 DNA reads as TGCGCCAGCAGGCCTCTGACTAGCGGGGGCATCAAGGAGCAGTTCTTC.

This clonotype was observed a handful of times. The CDR3 loop is CASSQEWVGYTGELFF. The DNA for the CDR3 is TGCGCCAGCAGCCAAGAGTGGGTGGGGTACACCGGGGAGCTGTTTTTT. This sequence joins TRBV4-3 and TRBJ2-2; unclear D gene. The ends were cut back, 0 bases at V and 3 bases at J, with 11 bases in the middle. Germline V CDR1 and CDR2: LGHNA, YSLEER. The CDR3 is 16 residues long.

This clonotype was seen ten or more times. The genes are TRBV12-3 or TRBV12-4 and TRBJ1-1; D is undetermined. This CDR3 region has 15 residues. With 3 bases removed from V and 1 base from J, the gap between germline ends came to 12 bases. The CDR3 loop reads CASSLADTKNTEAFF. CDR3 sequence (DNA): TGTGCCAGCAGTTTGGCTGACACAAAGAACACTGAAGCTTTCTTT.

This sequence joins TRBV4-1 and TRBJ2-1; 7 nucleotides match TRBD1. Germline assignment: CDR1 MGHRA and CDR2 YSYEKL. The CDR3 has 19 amino acids. The trim removed 1 base at V and 4 bases at J, leaving 16 bases unmatched. The CDR3 DNA reads as TGCGCCAGCAGCCAAGCTACAGGGGTTGTTTCAGGACAATACAATGAGCAGTTCTTC. This codes for CASSQATGVVSGQYNEQFF.

This chain joins TRBV30 and TRBJ1-2; perhaps TRBD1 as D (6 bases). Trimming cost V 0 bases and J 3 bases, with 11 bases left between them. Per germline, CDR1 GTSNPN and CDR2 SVGIG (reference sequence). The CDR3 has 14 residues. CDR3 bases: TGTGCCTGGAGTGTAAGTAGGACAGACTATGGCTACACCTTC. Its translation: CAWSVSRTDYGYTF.

V is TRBV27 and J is TRBJ2-7, with TRBD1 matching 10 bases. Germline V lookup: CDR1 MNHEY, CDR2 SMNVEV (reference sequence). V lost 2 bases, J lost 5 bases, and 0 bases stayed unmatched. This CDR3 is 13 amino acids long. CDR3 residues: CASSLDRGHEQYF. CDR3 nucleotide sequence: TGTGCCAGCAGTTTAGACAGGGGGCACGAGCAGTACTTC.

V usage is TRBV5-1 and J usage is TRBJ2-3; unclear D gene. Trimming took 4 bases from V and 0 from J, leaving 15 bases between them. The germline gives CDR1 SGHRS, CDR2 YFSETQ. This CDR3 spans 16 amino acids. The CDR3 reads CASSPEYGRSTDTQYF. CDR3 nucleotide sequence: TGCGCCAGCAGCCCCGAGTATGGACGGAGCACAGATACGCAGTATTTT.

The chain combines TRBV20-1 with TRBJ1-1, with 9 bases that match TRBD1. Germline CDR1 and CDR2: DFQATT and SNEGSKA (reference sequence). The trim removed 3 bases at V and 6 bases at J, leaving 5 bases unmatched. CDR3 length equals 13 residues. For the CDR3, the DNA is TGCAGTGCTAGGTCGGACAGGGGTGCTGAAGCTTTCTTT. Residues: CSARSDRGAEAFF.

This clonotype was seen more than once but under ten times. The chain employs TRBV5-1 and TRBJ2-3, with 12 positions matching TRBD2. Germline CDR1 SGHRS, CDR2 YFSETQ. Trimming removed 3 bases from V and 4 bases from J; junction bases left unmatched: 6. The CDR3 runs to 16 residues. The CDR3 sequence: CASSSGLAGRADTQYF. CDR3 coding DNA: TGCGCCAGCAGCTCTGGACTAGCGGGGAGGGCAGATACGCAGTATTTT.

V usage is TRBV29-1 and J usage is TRBJ2-2, with 9 nucleotides matching TRBD1. V trimming: 7 bases; J trimming: 3 bases; junction bases outside the gene matches: 3. The length of the CDR3 is 13 residues. Germline V CDR1 and CDR2: SQVTM, ANQGSEA. CDR3 DNA sequence: TGCAGCGGGGACAGGGAAGACACCGGGGAGCTGTTTTTT. The encoded protein is CSGDREDTGELFF.

The sample holds a few counts of this clonotype. This chain connects TRBV4-3 to TRBJ2-5; TRBD2 is a possible D gene (6 bases). This CDR3 comprises 19 residues. V lost 3 bases, J lost 0 bases, and 23 bases lay in between. The germline V gene has CDR1 LGHNA and CDR2 YSLEER. The CDR3 spells CASSQRGDSYTTYQETQYF. DNA for the CDR3: TGCGCCAGCAGCCAGAGAGGGGACTCCTATACCACGTACCAAGAGACCCAGTACTTC.

The V gene is TRBV7-8, the J gene TRBJ2-7; the D gene is possibly TRBD1 (6 bases). The CDR3 is made up of 14 amino acids. Germline V gene lookup returns CDR1 SGHVS and CDR2 FQNEAQ. V gave up 7 bases and J gave up 3 bases, with 16 bases separating them. DNA for the CDR3: TGTGCCAGCACCCCCCTAGGACAGAACTACGAGCAGTACTTC. Translated, it gives CASTPLGQNYEQYF.